This T cell receptor (beta chain) was sequenced in a study of T cells in Graves' hyperthyroidism and ophthalmopathy. Findings and limits, study-wide: Blood also contained most expanded thyroid clonotypes above 0.001. The model forecast ophthalmopathy, anticipating it by a median approximately 7 months before onset. A 13 V-J model separated ophthalmopathy from stable hyperthyroidism.

This clonotype was seen many times. As yet, its antigen is unknown. Using RNA transcripts as the source, TCR beta CDR3 regions were amplified. With the HTBI primer set, the TCR CDR3 went through a first round of RT-PCR. MiXCR was run by TCRdb on the multiplex PCR reads, yielding one entry per CDR3 protein. The sample lists about half a million distinct CDR3 sequences, approximately 25% occurring once. Sequenced input: blood. The origin of this receptor is a woman younger than 45 with Graves' ophthalmopathy.

The CDR3 sequence is CASSLPAGAPSYEQYF. CDR3 DNA sequence: TGTGCCAGCAGTTTGCCGGCTGGTGCCCCTTCCTACGAGCAGTACTTC. The rearrangement links TRBV28 to TRBJ2-7; D is ambiguous. Trimming took 3 bases from V and 1 from J, leaving 16 bases between them. Looked up from germline, CDR1 is MDHEN and CDR2 is SYDVKM. The CDR3 sequence is 16 residues long.